This T cell receptor (beta chain) was retrieved from a study of breast tumors, draining lymph nodes, adjacent tissues. V shed 0 bases and J shed 8 bases, with 13 bases lying between them. CDR3 length: 13 amino acids. CDR1 and CDR2 from the germline V gene are DFQATT and SNEGSKA (reference sequence). Findings of the study overall: Compared with basal-like, luminal-like tumors shared significantly more repertoire with nontumor tissue. Tumor TCR diversity was below lymph nodes but above nontumor tissue. The data were judged consistent with most tumor T cells coming from lymph node and expanding in tumor.

Many counts were recorded for this clonotype. Its target is unknown. Samples came from axillary lymph nodes draining the breast cancer. TCRdb fed the multiplex PCR reads into MiXCR, producing one record per CDR3 protein. Here the sample spans 85,000 to 130,000 distinct CDR3 sequences, approximately 28% being singletons. The source of this sequence is a female donor with breast cancer. Some clones in this sample may be carry-over from other donors' samples. What was sequenced was axillary lymph node tissue. The chain carries TRBV20-1 and TRBJ1-1; maybe TRBD1 (5 bases). CDR3 amino acids: CSAREGASKEAFF. CDR3 DNA sequence: TGCAGTGCTAGAGAAGGGGCCAGCAAAGAAGCTTTCTTT.